The rows below give T cell receptor beta chains drawn from one sample of a study of blood T cell repertoires in COVID-19. Repertoires were generated with immunoSEQ multiplex PCR, while TCRdb's copy carries only in-frame clones and drops some. Of about 110,000 clones listed, about 82% were seen once; the top ten hold roughly 6.2%. The sample taken for sequencing was peripheral blood. The receptors were gathered from an elderly man with COVID-19, enrolled during active disease. Both conserved end residues are part of each CDR3. Each record gives: D gene, J gene, clone size, V gene, CDR3 DNA, CDR3 protein. A D gene is named only where the DNA matches it firmly. Expanded clones are given a class, and other clones once, few, many or no size at all.

d_call: -; j_call: TRBJ1-1; clone_size: -; v_call: TRBV2; cdr3_nt: TGTGCCAGCAGTGAAGCATCAGGGTTCACTGAAGCTTTCTTT; cdr3_aa: CASSEASGFTEAFF
d_call: -; j_call: TRBJ1-1; clone_size: -; v_call: TRBV6-5; cdr3_nt: TGTGCCAGCAGTTCGACCTGGAGGAACACTGAAGCTTTCTTT; cdr3_aa: CASSSTWRNTEAFF
d_call: TRBD2; j_call: TRBJ2-1; clone_size: -; v_call: TRBV28; cdr3_nt: TGTGCCAGCTTAACGGCGGGAGGATACAATGAGCAGTTCTTC; cdr3_aa: CASLTAGGYNEQFF
d_call: -; j_call: TRBJ2-5; clone_size: -; v_call: TRBV18; cdr3_nt: TGTGCCAGCTCACCAAGGGGGAACACACAAGAGACCCAGTACTTC; cdr3_aa: CASSPRGNTQETQYF
d_call: TRBD1; j_call: TRBJ1-2; clone_size: few; v_call: TRBV6-5; cdr3_nt: TGTGCCAGCAGTCAGTATCGACAGGGGGCGTTTGGCTACACCTTC; cdr3_aa: CASSQYRQGAFGYTF
d_call: -; j_call: TRBJ2-3; clone_size: once; v_call: TRBV3-1/TRBV3-2; cdr3_nt: TGTGCCAGCAGCCATACCAGAGATACGCAGTATTTT; cdr3_aa: CASSHTRDTQYF
d_call: TRBD1; j_call: TRBJ1-3; clone_size: few; v_call: TRBV2; cdr3_nt: TGTGCCAGCAATCAAGGACAGGGCATTTTGGCTGGAAACACCATATATTTT; cdr3_aa: CASNQGQGILAGNTIYF
d_call: -; j_call: TRBJ1-3; clone_size: -; v_call: TRBV7-3; cdr3_nt: TGTGCCAGCAGCCGGGGAACTGGAAACACCATATATTTT; cdr3_aa: CASSRGTGNTIYF
d_call: TRBD2; j_call: TRBJ2-7; clone_size: few; v_call: TRBV28; cdr3_nt: TGTGCCAGCTCTCGAGGGCTAGCGGGAGAACCGGTCTACGAGCAGTACTTC; cdr3_aa: CASSRGLAGEPVYEQYF
d_call: -; j_call: TRBJ2-5; clone_size: -; v_call: TRBV5-4; cdr3_nt: TGTGCCAGCAGCCTGGAGGGGAAGGACAGACCTTGGGAGACCCAGTACTTC; cdr3_aa: CASSLEGKDRPWETQYF
d_call: TRBD1; j_call: TRBJ2-5; clone_size: -; v_call: TRBV15; cdr3_nt: TGTGCCACCAGCCCGGACAGGGGGCGGGAGACCCAGTACTTC; cdr3_aa: CATSPDRGRETQYF
d_call: -; j_call: TRBJ2-7; clone_size: few; v_call: TRBV7-9; cdr3_nt: TGTGCCAGCGCCGGCCGCGGTTACGAGCAGTACTTC; cdr3_aa: CASAGRGYEQYF
d_call: -; j_call: TRBJ2-2; clone_size: -; v_call: TRBV6-1; cdr3_nt: TGTGCCAGCAGTCCTCTAGCGCCGAACACCGGGGAGCTGTTTTTT; cdr3_aa: CASSPLAPNTGELFF
d_call: -; j_call: TRBJ1-2; clone_size: -; v_call: TRBV28; cdr3_nt: TGTGCCAGCAGTGACCAGGGGAATTACTATGGCTACACCTTC; cdr3_aa: CASSDQGNYYGYTF
d_call: -; j_call: TRBJ2-5; clone_size: few; v_call: TRBV5-1; cdr3_nt: TGCGCCAGCACCAGGTCAGGGGGGGAGACCCAGTACTTC; cdr3_aa: CASTRSGGETQYF
d_call: TRBD1; j_call: TRBJ1-5; clone_size: few; v_call: TRBV12-3/TRBV12-4; cdr3_nt: TGTGCCAGCAGCCGTACAGGGGGCCCATCCCAGCATTTT; cdr3_aa: CASSRTGGPSQHF
d_call: -; j_call: TRBJ2-5; clone_size: -; v_call: TRBV15; cdr3_nt: TGTGCCACCAGCAGAGATCTAGGAGAGACCCAGTACTTC; cdr3_aa: CATSRDLGETQYF
d_call: TRBD1; j_call: TRBJ2-7; clone_size: -; v_call: TRBV18; cdr3_nt: TGTGCCAGCTCACCGACCGGGACAGGGCCCCCGGCTGACTACGAGCAGTACTTC; cdr3_aa: CASSPTGTGPPADYEQYF
d_call: TRBD1; j_call: TRBJ1-6; clone_size: -; v_call: TRBV6-1; cdr3_nt: TGTGCCAGCAGTGCCCGACAGGGCTCCTATAATTCACCCCTCCACTTT; cdr3_aa: CASSARQGSYNSPLHF
d_call: TRBD2; j_call: TRBJ2-1; clone_size: -; v_call: TRBV11-2; cdr3_nt: TGTGCCAGCATGTTAAGGCCCAGCGGGGGTAACTACAATGAGCAGTTCTTC; cdr3_aa: CASMLRPSGGNYNEQFF
d_call: TRBD2; j_call: TRBJ2-2; clone_size: -; v_call: TRBV11-2; cdr3_nt: TGTGCCAGCAGCTTACAAACTAGCGGGTACACCGGGGAGCTGTTTTTT; cdr3_aa: CASSLQTSGYTGELFF
d_call: TRBD2; j_call: TRBJ2-1; clone_size: -; v_call: TRBV5-4; cdr3_nt: TGTGCCAGCAGCTCGGCGACTAGCGGAGACAATGAGCAGTTCTTC; cdr3_aa: CASSSATSGDNEQFF
d_call: -; j_call: TRBJ1-2; clone_size: -; v_call: TRBV7-8; cdr3_nt: TGTGCCAGCAGCTTCCCTGGGGGGGGCCCTTATGGCTACACCTTC; cdr3_aa: CASSFPGGGPYGYTF
d_call: -; j_call: TRBJ1-5; clone_size: -; v_call: TRBV5-4; cdr3_nt: TGTGCCAGCAGCCCAAGTTCTCGGGTCCTAAGAATTAATAGCAATCAGCCCCAGCATTTT; cdr3_aa: CASSPSSRVLRINSNQPQHF
d_call: TRBD1; j_call: TRBJ1-4; clone_size: few; v_call: TRBV28; cdr3_nt: TGTGCCAGCAGTTTCTGGGGACAGGAATGGAATTTGGAAAAACTGTTTTTT; cdr3_aa: CASSFWGQEWNLEKLFF
d_call: -; j_call: TRBJ1-1; clone_size: few; v_call: TRBV9; cdr3_nt: TGTGCCAGCAGCCCCGGGTCGCGTAACACTGAAGCTTTCTTT; cdr3_aa: CASSPGSRNTEAFF
d_call: TRBD1; j_call: TRBJ1-2; clone_size: -; v_call: TRBV4-1; cdr3_nt: TGCGCCAGCAGCCAAGAGACCCCAGGGGGCGCAAGCTATCAGATTCCCTATGGCTACACCTTC; cdr3_aa: CASSQETPGGASYQIPYGYTF
d_call: TRBD1; j_call: TRBJ1-2; clone_size: -; v_call: TRBV7-8; cdr3_nt: TGTGCCAGCAGCCTGGCACCGGGACAGGGAATAAGTGGTGGGGGCTACACCTTC; cdr3_aa: CASSLAPGQGISGGGYTF
d_call: -; j_call: TRBJ2-2; clone_size: -; v_call: TRBV9; cdr3_nt: TGTGCCAGCAGTCTCCCGAACACCGGGGAGCTGTTTTTT; cdr3_aa: CASSLPNTGELFF
d_call: -; j_call: TRBJ2-2; clone_size: -; v_call: TRBV2; cdr3_nt: TGTGCCAGCAGTGAAGGGGGGCGGGAGCTGTTTTTT; cdr3_aa: CASSEGGRELFF
d_call: TRBD2; j_call: TRBJ2-1; clone_size: -; v_call: TRBV25-1; cdr3_nt: TGTGCCAGCAGTGACCTGGGACTAGGATGGGACTCCTACAATGAGCAGTTCTTC; cdr3_aa: CASSDLGLGWDSYNEQFF
d_call: TRBD1; j_call: TRBJ2-5; clone_size: -; v_call: TRBV7-3; cdr3_nt: TGTGCCAGCAGCATTACAGGGGGCCGAAGAGATACCCAGTACTTC; cdr3_aa: CASSITGGRRDTQYF
d_call: TRBD1; j_call: TRBJ1-2; clone_size: -; v_call: TRBV5-4; cdr3_nt: TGTGCCAGCAGCTCTGGACAGGGGCTGAGCTATGGCTACACCTTC; cdr3_aa: CASSSGQGLSYGYTF
d_call: -; j_call: TRBJ1-1; clone_size: -; v_call: TRBV14; cdr3_nt: TGTGCCAGCTGCGGACTTAACACTGAAGCTTTCTTT; cdr3_aa: CASCGLNTEAFF
d_call: -; j_call: TRBJ1-1; clone_size: -; v_call: TRBV11-1; cdr3_nt: TGTGCCAGCAGCTTAGCAGGAACAGGGTCCCACACTGAAGCTTTCTTT; cdr3_aa: CASSLAGTGSHTEAFF
d_call: -; j_call: TRBJ2-1; clone_size: -; v_call: TRBV18; cdr3_nt: TGTGCCAGCTCACCCTTGACACCCTTAAGCTCCTACAATGAGCAGTTCTTC; cdr3_aa: CASSPLTPLSSYNEQFF
d_call: TRBD1; j_call: TRBJ1-2; clone_size: -; v_call: TRBV6-5; cdr3_nt: TGTGCCAGCAGTTTAGGGACAGGGGCTGGCTACACCTTC; cdr3_aa: CASSLGTGAGYTF
d_call: TRBD1; j_call: TRBJ1-4; clone_size: -; v_call: TRBV25-1; cdr3_nt: TGTGCCAGCAGCGAGCAGGGGGGTCATGAAAAACTGTTTTTT; cdr3_aa: CASSEQGGHEKLFF
d_call: -; j_call: TRBJ2-3; clone_size: -; v_call: TRBV30; cdr3_nt: TGTGCCTGGAGTGGCGGAGATACGCAGTATTTT; cdr3_aa: CAWSGGDTQYF
d_call: TRBD1; j_call: TRBJ1-1; clone_size: -; v_call: TRBV14; cdr3_nt: TGTGCCAGCAGCCGAAGACAGGGGGCGAACACTGAAGCTTTCTTT; cdr3_aa: CASSRRQGANTEAFF
d_call: -; j_call: TRBJ2-3; clone_size: -; v_call: TRBV24-1; cdr3_nt: TGTGCCACCAGTGATACGAGGGAGTTCACAGATACGCAGTATTTT; cdr3_aa: CATSDTREFTDTQYF
d_call: -; j_call: TRBJ2-1; clone_size: -; v_call: TRBV5-6; cdr3_nt: TGTGCCAGCAGCTTGGCTGAAGCAGGGATCCACAATGAGCAGTTCTTC; cdr3_aa: CASSLAEAGIHNEQFF
d_call: -; j_call: TRBJ1-1; clone_size: -; v_call: TRBV6-6; cdr3_nt: TGTGCCAGCAGTTACGGAGAAGGGACAGAAGCTTTCTTT; cdr3_aa: CASSYGEGTEAFF
d_call: TRBD2; j_call: TRBJ2-7; clone_size: -; v_call: TRBV11-2; cdr3_nt: TGTGCCAGCAGCTTTGCTAGCGGGATCGAGCAGTACTTC; cdr3_aa: CASSFASGIEQYF
d_call: -; j_call: TRBJ1-1; clone_size: -; v_call: TRBV18; cdr3_nt: TGTGCCAGCTCGCCCGGCGGGGGAGGGACTGAAGCTTTCTTT; cdr3_aa: CASSPGGGGTEAFF
d_call: -; j_call: TRBJ2-3; clone_size: few; v_call: TRBV11-2; cdr3_nt: TGTGCCAGCAGCTCTCTGCAGAGCGGCACAGATACGCAGTATTTT; cdr3_aa: CASSSLQSGTDTQYF